This paragraph covers one T cell receptor (beta chain) sequence. Germline V CDR1 and CDR2: MGHRA, YSYEKL. The CDR3 sequence is 16 residues long. With a J-beta primer mix and a sample-barcoded 5' primer, a second PCR ran roughly 6 to 11 cycles. Every single cDNA molecule received a tag from a template-switch adaptor with 12 random nucleotides. Each CDR3 protein is one row after TCRdb ran MiXCR on the 5' RACE reads. Altogether 650,000 or so distinct CDR3 sequences are present, about 50% being singletons, with the ten largest covering roughly 13%. Donors ranged from roughly 6 to 100 years old and were healthy Caucasians in Russia. The data originate from a study of blood T cells in healthy people across ages.

Sequences were obtained from blood. The clonotype originates from a woman over 75 in good health. V and J are TRBV4-1 and TRBJ2-7; 8 bases are a match to TRBD1. The DNA end is more similar to TRBJ2-5, so the J call may be wrong. The CDR3 DNA reads TGCGCCAGCAGCCAAGGTGGCGGACAGGGCGGAGAGACCCAGTACTTC. As protein: CASSQGGGQGGETQYF.